This TCR beta chain was sequenced for a study of cytomegalovirus exposure and HLA in healthy donors. With regard to this clone: What it binds is not known.

Primers for the PCR totalled 60 Vbeta and 13 Jbeta. The method was immunoSEQ multiplex PCR; TCRdb's version includes in-frame clones alone and lacks a portion of them. The top ten clones hold 2.7% of a sample with approximately 240,000 clones, more than 60% of them seen once. Study-level results: High sensitivity and specificity were reportedly achieved when the classifier diagnosed cytomegalovirus status.

This TCR was recovered from a woman aged 60-75 years in good health and CMV-seropositive. Sequences were obtained from PBMCs.

In DNA, the CDR3 is TGTGCCAGTAGTATTGCCAGTCCCCAAGTTACGCAGTATTTT. This codes for CASSIASPQVTQYF. The V gene is TRBV19, the J gene TRBJ2-3; no clear D gene. The V end lost 3 bases, the J end lost 8 bases, and 15 bases lay between the germline ends. This CDR3 has 14 amino acids. Germline V lookup: CDR1 LNHDA, CDR2 SQIVND (reference sequence). The variable domain in full, with the rest retrieved from reference TRBV19 and TRBJ2-3, is DGGITQSPKYLFRKEGQNVTLSCEQNLNHDAMYWYRQDPGQGLRLIYYSQIVNDFQKGDIAEGYSVSREKKESFPLTVTSAQKNPTAFYLCASSIASPQVTQYFGPGTRLTVL.